This TCR beta chain was obtained from a study of CD8 T cells in Susac syndrome. An amount of RNA that ranged from 0.5 to 1 ug was reverse transcribed with random hexamers. Each CDR3 protein gets one entry after TCRdb re-called the immunoSEQ multiplex PCR reads with MiXCR. The table includes 150,000 or so distinct CDR3 sequences, 95% detected once. V dropped 7 bases and J dropped 4; count of bases not matched to a gene: 7. The CDR3 runs 13 residues. Germline-derived CDR1 and CDR2 are GTSNPN and SVGIG (reference sequence). The sequence derives from a human donor with multiple sclerosis. The sequencing sample was made of CD8+ T cells from PBMCs. V gene TRBV30 combines with J gene TRBJ2-1; TRBD2 matches at 7 bases. As DNA, the CDR3 is TGTGCCTCGACTAGCTACTCTTACAATGAGCAGTTCTTC. The encoded protein is CASTSYSYNEQFF.